The 9 T cell receptor beta chains presented below share a single source sample, sequenced in a study of Ad26.COV2.S vaccination and SARS-CoV-2 variants. Regarding treatment: roughly 19 received Ad26.COV2.S at low or high dose, single or two shots; 5 received placebo; per-sample allocation not given. Samples came from day 63 after the first vaccine or placebo injection. Some clones are missing from TCRdb's copy, which holds only in-frame ones; the method was immunoSEQ multiplex PCR. The table lists some 500,000 clones, approximately 92% of them singletons. This specimen was peripheral blood, taken in a trial of Ad26.COV2.S vaccine versus placebo. The receptors shown here come from a person between 18 and 65 years old who received the Ad26.COV2.S COVID-19 vaccine or a placebo.

The chain has TRBV11-3 and TRBJ2-3; D remains ambiguous. This CDR3 has 16 residues. Per germline, CDR1 SGHNT and CDR2 YENEEA. V was cut by 2 bases and J by 0 bases, with 12 bases left in between. The CDR3 DNA reads TGTGCCAGCAGCTTAATGTTGGTCACTAGCACAGATACGCAGTATTTT. Its translation: CASSLMLVTSTDTQYF. Using reference TRBV11-3 and TRBJ2-3 for the parts outside the CDR3, the full variable domain is EAGVVQSPRYKIIEKKQPVAFWCNPISGHNTLYWYLQNLGQGPELLIRYENEEAVDDSQLPKDRFSAERLKGVDSTLKIQPAELGDSAVYLCASSLMLVTSTDTQYFGPGTRLTVL.

V gene TRBV3-1 (or the pseudogene TRBV3-2) combines with J gene TRBJ1-1; 7 bases align to TRBD1. V trimming: 2 bases; J trimming: 6 bases; junction bases outside the gene matches: 6. The germline V gene has CDR1 LGHDT and CDR2 YNNKEL (reference sequence). The CDR3 is 14 residues long. CDR3: CASSQNRGTAEAFF. The CDR3 coding sequence is TGTGCCAGCAGCCAAAACAGGGGAACGGCTGAAGCTTTCTTT.

The V and J genes are TRBV6-4 and TRBJ2-2; the D gene is possibly TRBD1 (6 bases). The germline V gene encodes CDR1 MRHNA and CDR2 SNTAGT. Trimming shortened V by 5 bases and J by 5 bases, and 12 bases separated the two germline ends. The CDR3 is 14 amino acids. The chain's CDR3 is CASSRQEKTGELFF. The CDR3 nucleotides read TGTGCCAGCAGTCGACAGGAGAAGACCGGGGAGCTGTTTTTT.

This chain links TRBV6-5 with TRBJ2-5; D possibly corresponds to TRBD2 (6 bases). Germline values: CDR1 MNHEY, CDR2 SVGAGI. Trimming shortened V by 2 bases and J by 2 bases, and 12 bases separated the two germline ends. The CDR3 is 15 residues long. Here the CDR3 DNA reads TGTGCCAGCAGTTACATGGCTAGCGCACAAGAGACCCAGTACTTC. Amino acid sequence: CASSYMASAQETQYF.

The rearrangement uses TRBV5-1 and TRBJ2-3, with D possibly being TRBD1 (5 bases). Trimming removed 3 bases at V and 0 bases at J, with 14 bases between. CDR1 is SGHRS and CDR2 is YFSETQ in the germline V gene. The CDR3 is 16 amino acids. The CDR3 coding sequence is TGCGCCAGCAGCTCTGCCTCCGACAGCAGCACAGATACGCAGTATTTT. This translates into CASSSASDSSTDTQYF. The full variable domain, rest sourced from reference TRBV5-1 and TRBJ2-3, is KAGVTQTPRYLIKTRGQQVTLSCSPISGHRSVSWYQQTPGQGLQFLFEYFSETQRNKGNFPGRFSGRQFSNSRSEMNVSTLELGDSALYLCASSSASDSSTDTQYFGPGTRLTVL.

This chain joins TRBV18 and TRBJ1-4; D perhaps matches TRBD1 (5 bases). Trimming took off 9 bases at V and 0 bases at J, with 11 bases between the two ends. Germline V gene data show CDR1 as KGHSH and CDR2 as LQKENI. The CDR3 covers 14 residues. The CDR3: CASRDSATNEKLFF. The CDR3 DNA reads as TGTGCCAGTAGGGACTCCGCAACTAATGAAAAACTGTTTTTT.

This sequence joins TRBV18 and TRBJ2-2; D tentatively fits TRBD1 or TRBD2 (5 bases each). This CDR3 contains 13 residues. Per the germline V gene, CDR1 is KGHSH and CDR2 is LQKENI. V shed 1 base and J shed 6 bases, with 6 bases lying between them. CDR3 protein: CASSPRDPGELFF. The CDR3 region has the DNA TGTGCCAGCTCACCACGGGACCCCGGGGAGCTGTTTTTT.

CDR3 DNA: TGCGCCAGCAGCTTACCGGTAGCGGGAGGCCCAAATGAGCAGTTCTTC. Its translation is CASSLPVAGGPNEQFF. The rearrangement uses TRBV5-1 and TRBJ2-1, with 10 bases that match TRBD2. The length of the CDR3 is 16 residues. The V gene's germline CDR1 is SGHRS and CDR2 YFSETQ. After removal of 2 bases from V and 7 bases from J, the junction contained 9 bases not matched to a gene.

This clone was observed a single time. Other DNA sequences from this sample encode an identical CDR3 as well. This chain links TRBV12-3 or TRBV12-4 with TRBJ2-3; the D gene is possibly TRBD1 (6 bases). The CDR3 contains 13 residues. The V and J ends lost 2 bases and 6 bases respectively, with 9 bases between them. The CDR3 loop is CASSLTGPDTQYF. DNA for the CDR3: TGTGCCAGCAGTTTAACAGGGCCCGATACGCAGTATTTT.